The rows below give T cell receptor beta chains drawn from one sample of a study of cytomegalovirus exposure and HLA in healthy donors. The assay was immunoSEQ multiplex PCR, and TCRdb's table has in-frame clones only and misses some. The sample holds roughly 93,000 clones, around 78% seen once. The specimen was PBMCs. Source of these receptors: a man aged 30-40 years in good health and CMV-seronegative. The CDR3 runs from the conserved cysteine through the conserved F or W. The D gene is left open where the match is weak. Clone size appears in some rows only: once, few, many, or a class for an expanded clone.

d_call j_call clone_size v_call cdr3_aa cdr3_nt
- TRBJ2-1 few TRBV6-5 CASSKDPSSYNEQFF TGTGCCAGCAGTAAGGATCCTAGCTCCTACAATGAGCAGTTCTTC
- TRBJ2-1 - TRBV9 CASSVDGLAVYEQFF TGTGCCAGCAGCGTAGACGGGCTAGCCGTCTATGAGCAGTTCTTC
TRBD1 TRBJ1-1 - TRBV19 CASSIMGQANTEAFF TGTGCCAGTAGTATTATGGGACAGGCAAACACTGAAGCTTTCTTT
- TRBJ1-5 - TRBV11-3 CASSQGGSNQPQHF TGTGCCAGCAGCCAAGGGGGAAGCAATCAGCCCCAGCATTTT
TRBD1 TRBJ1-1 few TRBV5-1 CASRIQGVGTEAFF TGCGCCAGCCGGATACAGGGGGTAGGAACTGAAGCTTTCTTT
- TRBJ1-1 - TRBV4-1 CASSQGGVWTEAFF TGCGCCAGCAGCCAAGGCGGGGTTTGGACTGAAGCTTTCTTT
TRBD1 TRBJ2-7 - TRBV2 CASSQNSDRPSYEQYF TGTGCCAGCAGCCAGAACTCGGACAGGCCCTCCTACGAGCAGTACTTC
- TRBJ2-7 few TRBV6-5 CASSYSAGEQYF TGTGCCAGCAGTTACTCGGCTGGCGAGCAGTACTTC
TRBD1 TRBJ2-7 - TRBV7-9 CASSLVETGSSYEQYF TGTGCCAGCAGCTTAGTCGAGACAGGGAGCTCCTACGAGCAGTACTTC
- TRBJ1-1 - TRBV19 CASSIRQLSRDTEAFF TGTGCCAGTAGTATTAGACAGCTTTCTAGGGACACTGAAGCTTTCTTT
- TRBJ1-2 - TRBV5-4 CASSRGGYYGYTF TGTGCCAGCAGCCGCGGGGGGTACTATGGCTACACCTTC
TRBD1 TRBJ2-3 - TRBV19 CASSRDRGSADTQYF TGTGCCAGTAGTAGGGACAGGGGGTCCGCAGATACGCAGTATTTT
TRBD1 TRBJ2-2 - TRBV29-1 CSADRGHTGELFF TGCAGTGCGGACAGGGGGCACACCGGGGAGCTGTTTTTT
TRBD1 TRBJ1-5 - TRBV6-5 CASSLGQGYQPQHF TGTGCCAGCAGCCTGGGACAGGGGTATCAGCCCCAGCATTTT
- TRBJ2-1 - TRBV5-6 CASSLALGDAEFF TGTGCCAGCAGCTTGGCCCTCGGGGATGCGGAGTTCTTC
TRBD1 TRBJ2-5 - TRBV13 CASSARGPGETQYF TGTGCCAGCAGCGCCAGGGGGCCTGGAGAGACCCAGTACTTC
- TRBJ2-7 - TRBV7-9 CASSLSPYSLNEQYF TGTGCCAGCAGCTTATCGCCCTACTCCTTAAACGAGCAGTACTTC
TRBD1 TRBJ1-5 - TRBV7-2 CASSSRDREGQPQHF TGTGCCAGCAGCTCGAGGGACAGGGAGGGACAGCCCCAGCATTTT
- TRBJ1-2 - TRBV7-2 CASSSNSFYGYTF TGTGCCAGCAGCTCTAACAGCTTCTATGGCTACACCTTC